This passage covers 13 T cell receptor beta chains from one sample sequenced in a study of T cell repertoires in ileal Crohn's disease. Repertoires were generated with immunoSEQ multiplex PCR, while TCRdb's copy carries only in-frame clones and drops some. The table lists around 5,000 clones, approximately 82% of them singletons. Material: ileal tissue. The source is an adult with Crohn's disease.

Only a few counts were recorded for this clone. The gene calls are TRBV27 and TRBJ1-1; D is ambiguous. The CDR3 covers 13 residues. Trimming removed 6 bases at V and 0 bases at J, with 8 bases between. Looked up from germline, CDR1 is MNHEY and CDR2 is SMNVEV (reference sequence). The CDR3 DNA reads TGTGCCAGCAGACTTGCGATGAACACTGAAGCTTTCTTT. Translating it yields CASRLAMNTEAFF.

This chain links TRBV7-2 with TRBJ1-1; 8 nucleotides align to TRBD1. Per the germline V gene, CDR1 is SGHTA and CDR2 is FQGNSA. Losses at the gene ends were 5 bases for V and 8 bases for J; bases not matched to a gene: 4. This CDR3 has 12 amino acids. The CDR3 here is CASSRQGLEAFF. CDR3 sequence (DNA): TGTGCCAGCAGCAGACAGGGGCTAGAAGCTTTCTTT.

The chain is built from TRBV18 and TRBJ2-2, with TRBD1 as a possible D gene (6 bases). This CDR3 region has 15 residues. Germline lookup yields CDR1 KGHSH and CDR2 LQKENI. Trimming cost V 2 bases and J 6 bases, with 13 bases left between them. The CDR3 coding sequence is TGTGCCAGCTCACCAGCACAGGGAAGGGCCGGGGAGCTGTTTTTT. It is translated as CASSPAQGRAGELFF.

The chain carries TRBV10-1 and TRBJ2-1, with D maybe TRBD2 (5 bases). Germline CDR1 is WNHNN and CDR2 is SYGVQD (reference sequence). The CDR3 is 13 residues long. Trimming removed 2 bases at V and 10 bases at J, with 12 bases between. In DNA form, the CDR3 reads TGCGCCAGCAGTGAGGCTAGCCGTGGGGAGCAGTTCTTC. Translating it yields CASSEASRGEQFF.

This chain connects TRBV28 to TRBJ2-1, with 10 bases fitting TRBD2. V was pared by 7 bases and J by 0 bases, with 9 bases of the junction left unmatched. This CDR3 is 17 amino acids long. Germline V CDR1 and CDR2: MDHEN, SYDVKM. This chain's CDR3 is CASTPSGGQSSYNEQFF. The CDR3 nucleotides read TGTGCCAGCACCCCTAGCGGGGGTCAAAGCTCCTACAATGAGCAGTTCTTC. The whole variable domain, filled in from reference TRBV28 and TRBJ2-1, reads DVKVTQSSRYLVKRTGEKVFLECVQDMDHENMFWYRQDPGLGLRLIYFSYDVKMKEKGDIPEGYSVSREKKERFSLILESASTNQTSMYLCASTPSGGQSSYNEQFFGPGTRLTVL.

This clone occurred a few times. Other DNA sequences in this specimen translate into the identical CDR3. The chain uses TRBV5-4 and TRBJ2-7; TRBD1 aligns across 10 bases. Per the germline V gene, CDR1 is SGHNT and CDR2 is YYREEE (reference sequence). V lost 7 bases and J lost 5; bases outside the gene matches: 9. The CDR3 has 14 amino acids. The CDR3 DNA follows: TGTGCCAGCTCAAGGGGGGACAGGGGCGACGAGCAGTACTTC. Encoded protein: CASSRGDRGDEQYF.

V and J are TRBV5-1 and TRBJ2-3, with 7 positions matching TRBD2. Germline CDR1 and CDR2: SGHRS and YFSETQ. The V gene end was trimmed by 2 bases and the J gene end by 4 bases; junction bases not matched to a gene: 4. The CDR3 length is 14 residues. The CDR3 region has the DNA TGCGCCAGCAGCTTCGGGACTACATCAGATACGCAGTATTTT. Encoded protein: CASSFGTTSDTQYF.

This clone was seen once. The same CDR3 can be traced to other DNA sequences in this sample. The chain uses TRBV5-1 and TRBJ2-5; no clear D gene. The V and J ends lost 1 base and 2 bases respectively, with 6 bases between them. The CDR3 is made up of 13 amino acids. Per germline, CDR1 SGHRS and CDR2 YFSETQ. For the CDR3, the DNA is TGCGCCAGCAGCTTGACAGTTCAAGAGACCCAGTACTTC. Its translation is CASSLTVQETQYF.

V is TRBV6-4 and J is TRBJ2-7; 8 bases align to TRBD2. CDR1 is MRHNA and CDR2 is SNTAGT in the germline V gene. V lost 3 bases to trimming and J lost 7 bases; unmatched junction nucleotides: 11. The CDR3 contains 15 residues. The CDR3 DNA follows: TGTGCCAGCAGTGAAGCCCCAGCGGGGGTGGATGAGCAGTACTTC. This gives the protein CASSEAPAGVDEQYF.

This clone has just one count. The chain recombines TRBV6-5 with TRBJ1-1; TRBD1 is a possible D gene (6 bases). The length of the CDR3 is 16 residues. Germline V CDR1 and CDR2: MNHEY, SVGAGI. Trimming stripped 2 bases from V and 0 bases from J, with 13 bases between. As DNA, the CDR3 is TGTGCCAGCAGTTACAGATCCGGACAGCTGAACACTGAAGCTTTCTTT. Translated: CASSYRSGQLNTEAFF.

The V call is TRBV5-1, the J call TRBJ1-2; TRBD1 aligns across 11 bases. With V trimmed by 4 bases and J by 6 bases, 8 bases remained unmatched. The CDR3 runs 15 residues. From germline, CDR1 is SGHRS and CDR2 YFSETQ. The CDR3 here is CASSAWDRGFNGYTF. The CDR3 nucleotides read TGCGCCAGCAGCGCCTGGGACAGGGGGTTCAATGGCTACACCTTC.

The chain joins TRBV19 to TRBJ1-2; 8 bases line up with TRBD1. V was pared by 6 bases and J by 2 bases, with 5 bases of the junction left unmatched. This CDR3 has 14 amino acids. Per germline, CDR1 LNHDA and CDR2 SQIVND (reference sequence). DNA for the CDR3: TGTGCCAGTAGAAGCGGACAGGGAAACTATGGCTACACCTTC. This gives the protein CASRSGQGNYGYTF.

The chain has TRBV4-1 and TRBJ2-6; tentative D call: TRBD1 (6 bases). Germline CDR1 MGHRA, CDR2 YSYEKL. V shed 0 bases and J shed 0 bases, with 6 bases lying between them. There are 16 residues in the CDR3. The CDR3 here is CASSQEQGSGANVLTF. As DNA, the CDR3 is TGCGCCAGCAGCCAAGAACAGGGCTCTGGGGCCAACGTCCTGACTTTC.